A selection of T cell receptor beta chains follows, all from one sample in a study of T cells after yellow fever vaccination. TCRdb fed the 5' RACE reads into MiXCR, producing one record per CDR3 protein. Here the sample spans approximately 610,000 distinct CDR3 sequences, roughly 17% being singletons. The starting material was PBMCs, obtained around 5 days after the first yellow fever vaccination. Receptors were obtained from a man aged 18-30 years who received the YFV17D yellow fever vaccine. The CDR3 runs from the conserved cysteine through the conserved F or W. The D gene is left open where the match is weak. Clone size, where shown, is once, few, many, or a class for clones that have expanded.

V gene,J gene,D gene,clone size,CDR3 DNA,CDR3 protein
TRBV10-3,TRBJ1-1,-,-,TGTGCCATCGAGAAAGATGAGAACACTGAAGCTTTCTTT,CAIEKDENTEAFF
TRBV6-1,TRBJ1-2,-,-,TGTGCCCTAGGACCAGGGGTAACCTCCTCGGCCTACACCTTC,CALGPGVTSSAYTF
TRBV27,TRBJ2-7,-,many,TGTGCCAGCAGTTTACAGGTCACCTACGAGCAGTACTTC,CASSLQVTYEQYF
TRBV10-3,TRBJ2-2,-,-,TGTGCCATCACCCCGGACCGACCGGAGAACACCGGGGAGCTGTTTTTT,CAITPDRPENTGELFF
TRBV19,TRBJ1-5,-,few,TGTGCCAGTAGTATAGCTGTACTAGCTTATCTGCCCCAGCATTTT,CASSIAVLAYLPQHF
TRBV7-8,TRBJ1-2,-,few,TGTGCCAGCAGCTTGTACAGGGACCCGCAAAACCTCTATGGCTACACCTTC,CASSLYRDPQNLYGYTF
TRBV6-2/TRBV6-3,TRBJ1-1,-,-,TGTGCCAGCAGTCCTCCGGGGGCAGGAGATGAAGCTTTCTTT,CASSPPGAGDEAFF
TRBV6-2/TRBV6-3,TRBJ1-6,TRBD1,few,TGTGCCAGCAGGCAGATACAGGGGTATAATTCACCCCTCCACTTT,CASRQIQGYNSPLHF
TRBV29-1,TRBJ2-7,-,-,TGCAGCGTTGAAGCGGGGGAGGACTACGAGCAGTACTTC,CSVEAGEDYEQYF
TRBV5-1,TRBJ2-7,-,few,TGCGCCAGCACCTCAGGAAGGATCTTGCGGGGTACTTACGAGCAGTACTTC,CASTSGRILRGTYEQYF
TRBV2,TRBJ1-5,-,few,TGTGCCAGCAGTGAACAGGGCCGAAGCAATCAGCCCCAGCATTTT,CASSEQGRSNQPQHF
TRBV20-1,TRBJ2-2,-,many,TGCAGTGCTAGGGTAGCGGCGAACACCGGGGAGCTGTTTTTT,CSARVAANTGELFF
TRBV5-1,TRBJ2-2,-,many,TGCGCCAGCAGTTCCGAGGGGGGTATCACCGGGGAGCTGTTTTTT,CASSSEGGITGELFF
TRBV2,TRBJ2-7,-,-,TGTGCCAGCAGTGCGGAGTACGAGCAGTACTTC,CASSAEYEQYF
TRBV12-3/TRBV12-4,TRBJ2-3,-,many,TGTGCCAGCAGTTGGACAGTTAGCACAGATACGCAGTATTTT,CASSWTVSTDTQYF
TRBV10-3,TRBJ1-1,-,few,TGTGCCATCAGTGAAGTCGTGGGGGTAGACACTGAAGCTTTCTTT,CAISEVVGVDTEAFF
TRBV5-5,TRBJ2-5,-,-,TGTGCCAGCAGCTCGCCGTCCGGGACCCAAGAGACCCAGTACTTC,CASSSPSGTQETQYF
TRBV7-6,TRBJ2-5,-,-,TGTGCCAGCAGCCCGGGGTACCTTGGGGAGACCCAGTACTTC,CASSPGYLGETQYF
TRBV12-3/TRBV12-4,TRBJ1-1,-,few,TGTGCCAGCAGTTGGGGCGGGGGGCGCCTCGGGATCACTGAAGCTTTCTTT,CASSWGGGRLGITEAFF
TRBV6-1,TRBJ2-2,TRBD1,few,TGTGCCAGCAGCCGGGACAGGGGGTCATCGAACACCGGGGAGCTGTTTTTT,CASSRDRGSSNTGELFF
TRBV19,TRBJ2-7,TRBD1,-,TGTGCCAGTAGCCGGACAGGGTGGTACGAGCAGTACTTC,CASSRTGWYEQYF
TRBV7-2,TRBJ2-3,-,-,TGTGCCAGCGGGCCGGGACTCTACACAGATACGCAGTATTTT,CASGPGLYTDTQYF
TRBV12-3/TRBV12-4,TRBJ1-4,-,many,TGTGCCAGCAGCCAAGTTCTCGCTAATGAAAAACTGTTTTTT,CASSQVLANEKLFF
TRBV5-6,TRBJ1-1,-,few,TGTGCCAGCAGCTGGGGATACTTGAACACTGAAGCTTTCTTT,CASSWGYLNTEAFF
TRBV11-2,TRBJ1-1,-,many,-,CASSFGPGATEAFF
TRBV6-1,TRBJ1-3,-,-,TGTGCCAGCAGCCGGGACGAGACTGGAAACACCATATATTTT,CASSRDETGNTIYF